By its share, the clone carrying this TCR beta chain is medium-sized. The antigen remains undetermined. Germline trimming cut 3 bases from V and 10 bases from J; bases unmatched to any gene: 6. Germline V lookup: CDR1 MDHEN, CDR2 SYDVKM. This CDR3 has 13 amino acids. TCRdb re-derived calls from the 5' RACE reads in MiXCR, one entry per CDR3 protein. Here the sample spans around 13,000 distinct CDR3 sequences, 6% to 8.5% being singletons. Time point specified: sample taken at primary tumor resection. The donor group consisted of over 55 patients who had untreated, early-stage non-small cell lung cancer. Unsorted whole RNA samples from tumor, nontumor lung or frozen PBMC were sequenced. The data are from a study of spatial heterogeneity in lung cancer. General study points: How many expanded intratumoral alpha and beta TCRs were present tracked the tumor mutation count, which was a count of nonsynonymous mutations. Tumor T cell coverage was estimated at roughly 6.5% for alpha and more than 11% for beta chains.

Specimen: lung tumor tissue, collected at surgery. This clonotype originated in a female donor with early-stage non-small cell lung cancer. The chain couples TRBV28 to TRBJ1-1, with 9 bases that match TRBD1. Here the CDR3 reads CASSFGDRVGAFF. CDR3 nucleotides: TGTGCCAGCAGTTTTGGGGACAGGGTTGGAGCTTTCTTT.